This TCR beta chain is from a study of cytomegalovirus exposure and HLA in healthy donors. The CDR3 spans 16 residues. Unmatched junction bases numbered 13, after V lost 5 bases and J lost 5 bases. CDR1 is PRHDT, CDR2 FYEKMQ, per germline (reference sequence). Measured with immunoSEQ multiplex PCR; TCRdb has only the in-frame clones, and not every one. This sample has under 350,000 clones, with 80% to 90% found just once. V gene TRBV13 combines with J gene TRBJ2-7; 9 bases are shared with TRBD1. The receptor was isolated from a woman in her late teens or twenties in good health and CMV-seronegative. The specimen sequenced was PBMCs. CDR3 in DNA: TGTGCCAGCAGCCGAGCCCGGGACAGGGTGTTACACGAGCAGTACTTC. Protein sequence: CASSRARDRVLHEQYF.